Listed below are T cell receptor beta chains from one sample, sequenced in a study of blood T cells in healthy people across ages. TCRdb fed the 5' RACE reads into MiXCR, producing one record per CDR3 protein. In the table there are 1.5 million to 2 million distinct CDR3 sequences, roughly 27% of which are singletons. The sequenced sample was blood. These receptors were obtained from a woman aged 25-40 years in good health. CDR3s include the opening cysteine and the closing phenylalanine or tryptophan. Fields, in order: J gene, D gene, V gene, clone size, CDR3 protein, CDR3 DNA. The D gene is left open where the match is weak. Size values are once, few and many counts, or a class for expanded clones, and some rows have none.

j_call: TRBJ1-2; d_call: .; v_call: TRBV20-1; clone_size: many; cdr3_aa: CSAPAGQTNYGYTF; cdr3_nt: TGCAGTGCCCCAGCGGGCCAGACGAACTATGGCTACACCTTC
j_call: TRBJ2-3; d_call: TRBD2; v_call: TRBV29-1; clone_size: few; cdr3_aa: CSVSLKGLASDTQYF; cdr3_nt: TGCAGCGTCTCCCTGAAGGGACTAGCGAGCGATACGCAGTATTTT
j_call: TRBJ2-7; d_call: .; v_call: TRBV9; clone_size: .; cdr3_aa: CANIVLAGQGRGEQYF; cdr3_nt: TGTGCCAACATCGTACTAGCGGGACAGGGGAGGGGCGAGCAGTACTTC
j_call: TRBJ1-1; d_call: TRBD1; v_call: TRBV12-3/TRBV12-4; clone_size: few; cdr3_aa: CASKYPLDRGTEAFF; cdr3_nt: TGTGCCAGCAAATACCCTCTTGACAGGGGAACTGAAGCTTTCTTT
j_call: TRBJ2-7; d_call: TRBD2; v_call: TRBV7-2; clone_size: few; cdr3_aa: CASSPGTSVSEQYF; cdr3_nt: TGTGCCAGCAGCCCTGGGACTAGCGTATCCGAGCAGTACTTC
j_call: TRBJ2-7; d_call: TRBD2; v_call: TRBV12-3/TRBV12-4; clone_size: .; cdr3_aa: CASSTPVGTSGYEQYF; cdr3_nt: TGTGCCAGCAGTACCCCCGTCGGGACTAGCGGTTACGAGCAGTACTTC
j_call: TRBJ2-7; d_call: TRBD2; v_call: TRBV5-5; clone_size: .; cdr3_aa: CASSYGTSGTSGNYEQYF; cdr3_nt: TGTGCCAGCAGCTATGGGACTAGCGGGACCTCAGGGAACTACGAGCAGTACTTC
j_call: TRBJ1-1; d_call: .; v_call: TRBV20-1; clone_size: .; cdr3_aa: CSARPRGNTEAFF; cdr3_nt: TGCAGTGCTAGGCCGCGGGGAAACACTGAAGCTTTCTTT
j_call: TRBJ1-2; d_call: .; v_call: TRBV2; clone_size: .; cdr3_aa: CASSVIQTIYGYTF; cdr3_nt: TGTGCCAGCAGCGTTATACAGACCATCTATGGCTACACCTTC
j_call: TRBJ2-1; d_call: .; v_call: TRBV20-1; clone_size: few; cdr3_aa: CSAAQGIYNEQFF; cdr3_nt: TGCAGTGCTGCTCAGGGGATTTACAATGAGCAGTTCTTC
j_call: TRBJ2-1; d_call: TRBD1; v_call: TRBV7-6; clone_size: few; cdr3_aa: CASSLGTGFSGEQFF; cdr3_nt: TGTGCCAGCAGCTTAGGGACAGGGTTTTCGGGTGAGCAGTTCTTC
j_call: TRBJ1-2; d_call: .; v_call: TRBV19; clone_size: few; cdr3_aa: CASSIAQGNGYTF; cdr3_nt: TGTGCCAGTAGTATCGCTCAAGGGAATGGCTACACCTTC
j_call: TRBJ2-3; d_call: TRBD2; v_call: TRBV6-5; clone_size: few; cdr3_aa: CASRLGEAGGLDTQYF; cdr3_nt: TGTGCCAGCAGGTTGGGGGAAGCGGGAGGGCTAGATACGCAGTATTTT
j_call: TRBJ1-4; d_call: .; v_call: TRBV5-1; clone_size: many; cdr3_aa: CASANGYEVFF; cdr3_nt: TGCGCCAGCGCGAATGGATATGAAGTGTTTTTT
j_call: TRBJ2-3; d_call: TRBD2; v_call: TRBV4-3; clone_size: few; cdr3_aa: CASSQEISSGTTDTQYF; cdr3_nt: TGCGCCAGCAGCCAAGAGATTTCTAGCGGAACCACAGATACGCAGTATTTT
j_call: TRBJ2-3; d_call: TRBD2; v_call: TRBV25-1; clone_size: .; cdr3_aa: CASSENLGLSTDTQYF; cdr3_nt: TGTGCCAGCAGTGAGAATTTGGGACTATCCACAGATACGCAGTATTTT
j_call: TRBJ2-3; d_call: .; v_call: TRBV3-1; clone_size: .; cdr3_aa: CASSISGRPEDTQYF; cdr3_nt: TGTGCCAGCAGCATTAGCGGTAGGCCAGAAGATACGCAGTATTTT
j_call: TRBJ2-5; d_call: .; v_call: TRBV18; clone_size: few; cdr3_aa: CASSAGGASETQYF; cdr3_nt: TGTGCCAGCTCAGCAGGCGGGGCGTCGGAGACCCAGTACTTC
j_call: TRBJ2-7; d_call: .; v_call: TRBV5-1; clone_size: .; cdr3_aa: CASSWGPQAYEQYF; cdr3_nt: TGCGCCAGCAGCTGGGGTCCGCAAGCCTACGAGCAGTACTTC
j_call: TRBJ2-1; d_call: .; v_call: TRBV19; clone_size: .; cdr3_aa: CASSGSDLSYNEQFF; cdr3_nt: TGTGCCAGTAGTGGGAGTGATCTCTCCTACAATGAGCAGTTCTTC
j_call: TRBJ2-5; d_call: .; v_call: TRBV4-2; clone_size: many; cdr3_aa: CASSQDKGRETQYF; cdr3_nt: TGTGCCAGCAGCCAAGATAAGGGACGCGAGACCCAGTACTTC
j_call: TRBJ2-3; d_call: .; v_call: TRBV19; clone_size: .; cdr3_aa: CASSTREIRDTQYF; cdr3_nt: TGTGCCAGTAGTACACGGGAGATCAGAGATACGCAGTATTTT
j_call: TRBJ2-1; d_call: .; v_call: TRBV12-3/TRBV12-4; clone_size: few; cdr3_aa: CASTPKTTNYNEQFF; cdr3_nt: TGTGCCAGCACCCCCAAGACTACTAACTACAATGAGCAGTTCTTC
j_call: TRBJ1-5; d_call: .; v_call: TRBV10-3; clone_size: few; cdr3_aa: CAISFAGLGQPQHF; cdr3_nt: TGTGCCATCAGTTTTGCAGGGTTAGGCCAGCCCCAGCATTTT
j_call: TRBJ2-3; d_call: TRBD1; v_call: TRBV20-1; clone_size: few; cdr3_aa: CSARTGGAGDTQYF; cdr3_nt: TGCAGTGCTCGGACAGGGGGCGCAGGAGATACGCAGTATTTT
j_call: TRBJ1-6; d_call: .; v_call: TRBV20-1; clone_size: few; cdr3_aa: CSARDIQGLNSPLHF; cdr3_nt: TGCAGTGCTAGAGATATTCAGGGACTGAATTCACCCCTCCACTTT
j_call: TRBJ2-7; d_call: TRBD1; v_call: TRBV6-5; clone_size: .; cdr3_aa: CASSPLGTAPWEQYF; cdr3_nt: TGTGCCAGCAGCCCCCTAGGGACAGCCCCCTGGGAGCAGTACTTC
j_call: TRBJ1-2; d_call: .; v_call: TRBV10-2; clone_size: .; cdr3_aa: CASSEFQGGYGYTF; cdr3_nt: TGCGCCAGCAGTGAGTTCCAGGGAGGCTATGGCTACACCTTC
j_call: TRBJ1-2; d_call: TRBD1; v_call: TRBV29-1; clone_size: few; cdr3_aa: CSVSRGSGYTF; cdr3_nt: TGCAGCGTCTCCAGGGGGTCTGGCTACACCTTC
j_call: TRBJ2-3; d_call: .; v_call: TRBV10-3; clone_size: .; cdr3_aa: CAISDRRGTDTQYF; cdr3_nt: TGTGCCATCAGTGACCGGAGAGGCACAGATACGCAGTATTTT
j_call: TRBJ2-3; d_call: TRBD2; v_call: TRBV12-3/TRBV12-4; clone_size: .; cdr3_aa: CASSFLSGRRADTQYF; cdr3_nt: TGTGCCAGCAGTTTTCTAAGCGGGAGAAGAGCAGATACGCAGTATTTT
j_call: TRBJ2-1; d_call: .; v_call: TRBV9; clone_size: many; cdr3_aa: CASSVESAGFNEQFF; cdr3_nt: TGTGCCAGCAGCGTAGAGTCAGCAGGGTTCAACGAGCAGTTCTTC
j_call: TRBJ2-5; d_call: .; v_call: TRBV28; clone_size: few; cdr3_aa: CASSPRLGESETQYF; cdr3_nt: TGTGCCAGCAGCCCCCGACTAGGGGAGTCAGAGACCCAGTACTTC